Below are 9 T cell receptor beta chains sequenced from a single sample in a study of cytomegalovirus exposure and HLA in healthy donors. 13 Jbeta primers and 60 Vbeta primers were used for the PCR. Libraries were prepared by immunoSEQ multiplex PCR; TCRdb keeps only in-frame clonotypes and omits some of them. The table records about 110,000 clones, 60% to 85% of them present only once. The specimen sequenced was PBMCs. These receptors came from a female donor in good health and CMV-seropositive.

The J gene is TRBJ2-1, the V gene TRBV7-8; 9 nucleotides agree with TRBD1. The CDR3 length is 15 residues. Germline CDR1 reads SGHVS; CDR2 reads FQNEAQ. Losses at the gene ends were 3 bases for V and 1 base for J; bases not matched to a gene: 1. This chain's CDR3 is CASSFGTGSYNEQFF. CDR3 nucleotide sequence: TGTGCCAGCAGCTTTGGGACAGGGTCCTACAATGAGCAGTTCTTC.

The chain uses TRBV28 and TRBJ2-4; 15 positions match TRBD2. V shed 0 bases, J shed 1 base, and the junction held 4 bases outside the gene matches. CDR3 size: 19 residues. In germline, CDR1 is MDHEN, CDR2 SYDVKM. The DNA of the CDR3 is TGTGCCAGCAGTTTATGGGGACTAGCGGGAGGTTGGGCCAAAAACATTCAGTACTTC. This encodes CASSLWGLAGGWAKNIQYF.

The V gene is TRBV30, the J gene TRBJ2-1; maybe TRBD2 (7 bases). Trimming took 0 bases from V and 2 from J, leaving 17 bases between them. The CDR3 runs to 17 residues. CDR1 and CDR2 from the germline V gene are GTSNPN and SVGIG (reference sequence). CDR3 DNA sequence: TGTGCCTGGAGTGTACAAGGGAGGGACAAAACCTACAATGAGCAGTTCTTC. Translating gives CAWSVQGRDKTYNEQFF.

The chain has TRBV30 and TRBJ1-2, with a tentative D call TRBD1 (5 bases). V lost 7 bases and J lost 6, with 15 bases in between. CDR1 and CDR2 from the germline V gene are GTSNPN and SVGIG (reference sequence). This CDR3 spans 12 amino acids. The CDR3 DNA sequence: TGTGCCTCCCTGCAGGGCGGGGATGGCTACACCTTC. Its protein is CASLQGGDGYTF.

J is TRBJ1-2 and V is TRBV7-3; 8 positions match TRBD1. The CDR3 contains 15 residues. Per the germline V gene, CDR1 is SGHTA and CDR2 is FQGTGA. J lost 4 bases, V lost 2 bases, and 6 bases had no gene match. DNA of the CDR3: TGTGCCAGCAGCTTAGCCGGACAGGGCTCCTATGGCTACACCTTC. The encoded protein is CASSLAGQGSYGYTF.

V gene TRBV7-2 combines with J gene TRBJ1-5; 10 bases map to TRBD1. CDR3 length: 14 amino acids. J was trimmed by 7 bases and V by 5 bases; bases with no gene match: 5. In germline, CDR1 is SGHTA, CDR2 FQGNSA. This CDR3 is CASSPGQGPQPQHF. For the CDR3, the DNA is TGTGCCAGCAGCCCGGGACAGGGGCCCCAGCCCCAGCATTTT.

The CDR3 loop is CASSQYPTSGGQNTGELFF. The CDR3 coding sequence is TGTGCCAGCAGCCAATATCCAACTAGCGGGGGGCAGAACACCGGGGAGCTGTTTTTT. The chain combines TRBV4-2 with TRBJ2-2; TRBD2 matches at 12 bases. The CDR3 loop spans 19 amino acids. The germline gives CDR1 LGHNA, CDR2 YNFKEQ. V shed 2 bases, J shed 1 base, and the junction held 8 bases outside the gene matches.

The chain employs TRBV2 and TRBJ2-5; TRBD2 matches 10 bases. This CDR3 has 16 residues. Trimming took 2 bases from V and 7 from J; bases not matched to a gene: 10. In germline, CDR1 is SNHLY, CDR2 FYNNEI. CDR3 bases: TGTGCCAGCAGTGAACGAAGCGGGGGGGCCGGTGGGACCCAGTACTTC. This sequence encodes CASSERSGGAGGTQYF.

The V and J genes are TRBV10-1 and TRBJ2-3; 9 bases are shared with TRBD1. V was clipped by 5 bases and J by 3 bases; unmatched bases: 9. CDR3 length: 16 amino acids. Germline lookup yields CDR1 WNHNN and CDR2 SYGVQD (reference sequence). This chain's CDR3 is CASSPITGGATDTQYF. The CDR3 bases are TGCGCCAGCAGTCCAATTACAGGGGGCGCGACAGATACGCAGTATTTT.